The sequence of this TCR beta chain was determined in a study of regulatory T cells in long-lasting Graves disease. The length of the CDR3 is 19 residues. The V and J ends lost 0 bases and 6 bases respectively, with 23 bases between them. Germline V gives CDR1 LNHNV, CDR2 YYDKDF (reference sequence). The TCR beta library used iRepertoire HTBI primers with Arm-PCR amplification of CDR3. TCRdb re-analysed the multiplex PCR reads in MiXCR, keeping a single row per CDR3 protein. The table lists 370,000 or so distinct CDR3 sequences, 15% to 20% of them singletons. Regarding time point: newly diagnosed GD, antithyroid drugs for less than 3 months. TCR sequences were obtained from RNA taken from PBMCs. A volume of around 8.7 milliliters of peripheral blood was collected in EDTA tubes. This sample was shared with a second study, whose subject was T cells in Graves' hyperthyroidism and ophthalmopathy.

V usage is TRBV15 and J usage is TRBJ2-2; TRBD1 might be the D (5 bases). Sequenced here: peripheral blood mononuclear cells (PBMCs), sampled at new diagnosis, from a patient treated with antithyroid drugs. The sequence was obtained from a woman aged 18-30 years with Graves disease. CDR3 sequence: CATSRDPPDTLERAGELFF. DNA of the CDR3: TGTGCCACCAGCAGAGATCCACCGGACACCCTAGAAAGGGCCGGGGAGCTGTTTTTT.